This TCR beta chain was sequenced during a study of Graves' ophthalmopathy and Graves' hyperthyroidism. Study as a whole: Investigators collected peripheral blood at initial diagnosis, before any treatment was given. The study, taken as a whole, reports: Most clonotypes expanded in thyroid above 0.001 frequency were present in blood too.

With regard to this clonotype: Its antigen remains unknown.

The ends were cut back, 4 bases at V and 4 bases at J, with 19 bases in the middle. Germline CDR1 is SGHTA and CDR2 is FQGTGA. This CDR3 comprises 16 residues. CDR3 regions of TCR beta were amplified from RNA transcripts. HTBI-primed RT-PCR formed the first round, and a multiplex PCR formed the second. MiXCR, run by TCRdb on the multiplex PCR reads, gives a single entry per CDR3 protein. The sample includes tens of thousands of distinct CDR3 sequences, 52% of them seen just once. The receptor's source is an adult man with Graves' ophthalmopathy. The sample comprised peripheral blood. The V gene is TRBV7-3, the J gene TRBJ2-5, with D possibly TRBD2 on 6 matching bases. CDR3 coding DNA: TGTGCCAGCAGCTCAAAAGGCGGGACTCCTCGAGAGACCCAGTACTTC. This gives the protein CASSSKGGTPRETQYF.